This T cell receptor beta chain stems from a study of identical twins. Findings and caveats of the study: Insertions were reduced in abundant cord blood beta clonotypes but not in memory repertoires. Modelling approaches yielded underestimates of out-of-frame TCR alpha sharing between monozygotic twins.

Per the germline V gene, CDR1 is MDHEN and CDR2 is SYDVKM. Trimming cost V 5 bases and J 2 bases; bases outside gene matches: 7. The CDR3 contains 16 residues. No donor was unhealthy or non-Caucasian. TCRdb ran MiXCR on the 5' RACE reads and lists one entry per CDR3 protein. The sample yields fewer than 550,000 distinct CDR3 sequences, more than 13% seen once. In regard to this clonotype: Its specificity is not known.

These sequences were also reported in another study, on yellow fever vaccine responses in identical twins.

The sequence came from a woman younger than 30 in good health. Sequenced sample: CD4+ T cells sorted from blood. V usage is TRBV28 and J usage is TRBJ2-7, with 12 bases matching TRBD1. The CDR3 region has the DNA TGTGCCAGCAGTCTCCCGGGACAGGGGGCCCCCTACGAGCAGTACTTC. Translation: CASSLPGQGAPYEQYF. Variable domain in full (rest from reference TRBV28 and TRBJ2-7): DVKVTQSSRYLVKRTGEKVFLECVQDMDHENMFWYRQDPGLGLRLIYFSYDVKMKEKGDIPEGYSVSREKKERFSLILESASTNQTSMYLCASSLPGQGAPYEQYFGPGTRLTVT.